What follows is one TCR beta chain and its context. Its specificity is not known. Each donor had 9 to 10 milliliters of peripheral blood drawn. This entry is derived from a study of blood T cells in healthy people across ages. Study conclusions and caveats: Versus aged donors, long-lived donors had higher diversity and more naive CD4+ cells.

Germline CDR1 is ENHRY and CDR2 is SYGVKD. The CDR3 totals 17 residues. The V and J ends lost 6 bases and 0 bases respectively, with 18 bases between them. Through a sample-barcoded 5' primer and a J-beta primer mix, a second PCR was run for roughly 6 to 12 cycles. TCRdb redid the calling of the 5' RACE reads with MiXCR, one entry per CDR3 protein. Of about 720,000 distinct CDR3 sequences in the sample, over 20% were seen once. Sequenced: blood. This chain uses TRBV10-3 with TRBJ1-3; D is unclear. The source of this sequence is a man in his 70s in good health. CDR3 DNA: TGTGCCATCAGGGGAGATCGACGGGAGTACTCTGGAAACACCATATATTTT. Translation: CAIRGDRREYSGNTIYF.